This T cell receptor (beta chain) was profiled in a study of blood T cell repertoires in COVID-19. The study drew participants aged roughly 18 to 95 years from around 24 US areas. Clinical history reported by participants formed the basis on which cohorts were assigned. Within 2 weeks of study entry, exposed participants had contacted a PCR-confirmed or clinician-diagnosed COVID-19 case. Germline V lookup: CDR1 SEHNR, CDR2 FQNEAQ (reference sequence). The CDR3 has 11 amino acids. Trimming pared 5 bases from V and 13 bases from J, leaving 12 bases between. Per the original data handling: Estimation of nucleated cell counts relied on the amplification of reference gene primers. The repertoire was sequenced with immunoSEQ multiplex PCR; TCRdb's copy has only in-frame clones and lacks some. That table supplies the V and J calls and clone size; D and trimming were determined from the DNA. The table lists about 280,000 clones, about four fifths of them singletons.

V is TRBV7-9 and J is TRBJ2-1; the D is unclear. The clonotype originates from a man aged 40-50 years who had been exposed to COVID-19. The sequencing input was PBMCs or T cells enriched from blood (not recorded which). The CDR3 DNA sequence: TGTGCCAGCAGCCGAAACATGTACCAGTTCTTC. It specifies CASSRNMYQFF.